A single sample is the source of the 23 T cell receptor beta chains below, sequenced in a study of blood T cell repertoires in COVID-19. Method: immunoSEQ multiplex PCR; TCRdb's copy keeps in-frame clones and lacks some. The data show 340,000 or so clones, around 83% seen once. Material: peripheral blood. These receptors were taken from a man aged 25 to 40 with active or convalescent COVID-19.

The chain carries TRBV27 and TRBJ1-5; D gene unclear. CDR1 is MNHEY, CDR2 SMNVEV, per germline (reference sequence). The CDR3 runs to 13 residues. Trimming removed 4 bases from V and 2 bases from J, with 6 bases in between. The CDR3 loop is CASSSVRNQPQHF. The CDR3 nucleotides are TGTGCCAGCAGTTCCGTCCGCAATCAGCCCCAGCATTTT.

This chain uses TRBV19 with TRBJ1-5, with a weak D call TRBD1 (6 bases). Between the trimmed V and J ends, which lost 10 bases and 7 bases, there was a span of 17 bases. In germline, CDR1 is LNHDA, CDR2 SQIVND (reference sequence). CDR3 size: 13 residues. The CDR3 reads CATRRGRNQPQHF. The CDR3 nucleotides are TGTGCCACCCGAAGGGGGAGAAACCAGCCCCAGCATTTT.

This chain links TRBV5-1 with TRBJ1-6; D is perhaps TRBD1 (6 bases). CDR1 and CDR2 from the germline V gene are SGHRS and YFSETQ. This CDR3 is built from 14 residues. V lost 6 bases and J 11 bases, leaving 18 bases between the germline ends. The CDR3 bases are TGCGCCAGCATGGGGGACACCTATGAGGCACCCCTCCACTTT. As protein: CASMGDTYEAPLHF.

The chain employs TRBV24-1 and TRBJ2-1; 12 bases align to TRBD2. The CDR3 has 20 amino acids. Germline V gives CDR1 KGHDR, CDR2 SFDVKD. J gave up 2 bases and V 1 base, and 11 bases lay outside the gene matches. CDR3 in amino acids: CATSDLSPSGGALAYNEQFF. CDR3 coding DNA: TGTGCCACCAGTGATTTATCCCCTAGCGGGGGGGCCTTGGCCTACAATGAGCAGTTCTTC.

The V call is TRBV3-1 (or the pseudogene TRBV3-2), the J call TRBJ2-7; TRBD2 agrees at 13 bases. The germline CDR1 and CDR2 sequences are LGHDT and YNNKEL (reference sequence). J was trimmed by 6 bases and V by 1 base; bases with no gene match: 6. This CDR3 has 16 residues. The CDR3 DNA reads as TGTGCCAGCAGCCAAGGGGGACTAGCGGGGAGTGCCGAGCAGTACTTC. Its translation is CASSQGGLAGSAEQYF.

V and J are TRBV5-1 and TRBJ2-1, with TRBD2 matching over 7 bases. The CDR3 contains 17 residues. The germline V gene has CDR1 SGHRS and CDR2 YFSETQ. Trimming cost V 4 bases and J 2 bases; bases outside gene matches: 12. The CDR3 protein is CASSAPAGRLTYNEQFF. The CDR3 DNA is TGCGCCAGCAGCGCCCCAGCCGGGAGGCTCACCTACAATGAGCAGTTCTTC.

This clone has just a few counts. This rearrangement joins TRBV30 to TRBJ1-4, with 8 bases fitting TRBD1. CDR3 length equals 15 residues. Trimming took 2 bases from V and 3 from J; bases not matched to a gene: 5. Germline loops: CDR1 GTSNPN, CDR2 SVGIG (reference sequence). The chain's CDR3 is CAWSFKDRANEKLFF. CDR3 in DNA: TGTGCCTGGAGTTTCAAGGACAGGGCTAATGAAAAACTGTTTTTT. The variable domain in full, with the rest retrieved from reference TRBV30 and TRBJ1-4, is SQTIHQWPATLVQPVGSPLSLECTVEGTSNPNLYWYRQAAGRGLQLLFYSVGIGQISSEVPQNLSASRPQDRQFILSSKKLLLSDSGFYLCAWSFKDRANEKLFFGSGTQLSVL.

The chain has TRBV9 and TRBJ2-7, with TRBD2 matching over 9 bases. The CDR3 runs to 15 residues. Trimming cost V 9 bases and J 6 bases; bases outside gene matches: 16. Germline CDR1 is SGDLS and CDR2 is YYNGEE. The CDR3 region has the DNA TGTGCCAACCTTTTTAGCGGGAGTACCCCCTCCGAGCAGTACTTC. As protein: CANLFSGSTPSEQYF.

This chain connects TRBV29-1 to TRBJ2-5, with 11 bases matching TRBD2. The junction had 5 bases not matched to a gene; V was cut back by 4 bases and J by 1 base. CDR3 length: 15 amino acids. Germline CDR1 reads SQVTM; CDR2 reads ANQGSEA. The CDR3 DNA reads TGCAGCGTTGTCCGGCTAGCGGGGGGCCAAGAGACCCAGTACTTC. Encoded protein: CSVVRLAGGQETQYF.

A single count supports this clone. The rearrangement links TRBV18 to TRBJ1-1, with a weak D call TRBD1 (6 bases). CDR1 KGHSH and CDR2 LQKENI come from the germline V gene. The CDR3 is made up of 13 amino acids. Trimming took 6 bases from V and 8 from J, leaving 16 bases between them. For the CDR3, the DNA is TGTGCCAGCTCGCTTCAACCAGGGGTAGAAGCTTTCTTT. Its protein product is CASSLQPGVEAFF.

Comments on this clone: Distinct nucleotide sequences in the sample also encode this CDR3. This chain links TRBV19 with TRBJ1-1; 7 bases fit TRBD1. The CDR3 totals 13 residues. Trimming cost V 6 bases and J 5 bases; bases outside gene matches: 6. Germline V gene sequence: CDR1 LNHDA, CDR2 SQIVND (reference sequence). CDR3 protein: CASSSGGGTEAFF. As DNA, the CDR3 is TGTGCCAGTAGCTCAGGGGGAGGAACTGAAGCTTTCTTT.

This chain links TRBV5-1 with TRBJ2-1; 10 bases are shared with TRBD2. In germline, CDR1 is SGHRS, CDR2 YFSETQ. Trimming cost V 3 bases and J 7 bases; bases outside gene matches: 10. CDR3 size: 16 residues. DNA for the CDR3: TGCGCCAGCAGCTCAGGGGTGCTAGCGGGAGCGAATGAGCAGTTCTTC. It codes for CASSSGVLAGANEQFF.

V and J are TRBV5-1 and TRBJ1-1; 10 bases are shared with TRBD1. The trim removed 4 bases at V and 1 base at J, leaving 4 bases unmatched. The germline V gene encodes CDR1 SGHRS and CDR2 YFSETQ. CDR3 length equals 15 residues. In nucleotides, the CDR3 is TGCGCCAGCAGCGCCGGGACAGGGGCGAACACTGAAGCTTTCTTT. Its translation: CASSAGTGANTEAFF.

The chain uses TRBV4-1 and TRBJ1-3, with 8 nucleotides matching TRBD1. The J segment lost 4 bases and the V segment lost 1 base, leaving 6 bases of the junction unmatched. The CDR3 extends over 16 amino acids. Germline V gene data show CDR1 as MGHRA and CDR2 as YSYEKL. The CDR3 protein is CASSQVGRGPGNTIYF. DNA of the CDR3: TGCGCCAGCAGCCAAGTGGGCAGGGGGCCCGGAAACACCATATATTTT.

The chain joins TRBV18 to TRBJ1-1; unclear D gene. The V end lost 4 bases, the J end lost 5 bases, and 11 bases lay between the germline ends. The germline V gene has CDR1 KGHSH and CDR2 LQKENI. CDR3 length equals 13 residues. CDR3: CASSLNTETEAFF. The DNA of the CDR3 is TGTGCCAGCTCACTAAACACAGAAACTGAAGCTTTCTTT.

A few counts support this clone. DNA of the CDR3: TGTGCCAGCAGCTTCGGGTTGGAGAACACTGAAGCTTTCTTT. As protein: CASSFGLENTEAFF. The V call is TRBV7-8, the J call TRBJ1-1; D gene ambiguous. Trimming cost V 3 bases and J 1 base, with 9 bases left between them. The CDR3 spans 14 residues. Germline V CDR1 and CDR2: SGHVS, FQNEAQ.

V usage is TRBV18 and J usage is TRBJ1-6, with 10 bases identical to TRBD1. From germline, CDR1 is KGHSH and CDR2 LQKENI. This CDR3 has 15 residues. V gave up 4 bases and J gave up 12 bases; unmatched junction bases: 9. CDR3 bases: TGTGCCAGCTCACTGCTGACAGGGGGCGAGCGACCCCTCCACTTT. It translates to CASSLLTGGERPLHF.

The V gene is TRBV24-1, the J gene TRBJ2-5; D is perhaps TRBD2 (6 bases). Germline assignment: CDR1 KGHDR and CDR2 SFDVKD. This CDR3 has 16 amino acids. The V and J ends lost 4 bases and 4 bases respectively, with 18 bases between them. The CDR3 DNA sequence: TGTGCCACCAGTGACCCTACATCGGGGACTGCAGAGACCCAGTACTTC. Its protein product is CATSDPTSGTAETQYF.

The table lists this clone with a count of one. The V call is TRBV9, the J call TRBJ1-2; 8 nucleotides align to TRBD1. The CDR3 has 14 amino acids. Germline V CDR1 and CDR2: SGDLS, YYNGEE. The V segment lost 3 bases and the J segment 5 bases; nucleotides outside the gene matches: 6. CDR3 coding DNA: TGTGCCAGCAGCGGGACAGGGAAAAGGTATGGCTACACCTTC. Amino acid sequence: CASSGTGKRYGYTF.

The chain recombines TRBV30 with TRBJ2-5; TRBD2 matches 11 bases. Germline CDR1 and CDR2: GTSNPN and SVGIG (reference sequence). V was clipped by 0 bases and J by 2 bases; unmatched bases: 8. The CDR3 extends over 17 amino acids. In nucleotides, the CDR3 is TGTGCCTGGAGTGTACGGTTGGGACTAGCGGTTCAAGAGACCCAGTACTTC. It is translated as CAWSVRLGLAVQETQYF.

The chain uses TRBV9 and TRBJ1-2; the match to TRBD1 covers 7 bases. Per the germline V gene, CDR1 is SGDLS and CDR2 is YYNGEE. This CDR3 contains 15 residues. Losses at the gene ends were 4 bases for V and 4 bases for J; bases not matched to a gene: 10. CDR3 bases: TGTGCCAGCAGCCCCCGGGACAGCTATCCCTATGGCTACACCTTC. It encodes CASSPRDSYPYGYTF.

The chain carries TRBV24-1 and TRBJ2-1, with a possible D match to TRBD2 (5 bases). This CDR3 is built from 16 residues. Germline CDR1 KGHDR, CDR2 SFDVKD. V gave up 3 bases and J gave up 12 bases, with 23 bases separating them. CDR3 sequence (DNA): TGTGCCACCAGTGATACCGCTAGCCTGGGTGAAGTAGTGCAGTTCTTC. Protein sequence: CATSDTASLGEVVQFF.

The chain employs TRBV3-1 (or the pseudogene TRBV3-2) and TRBJ1-2; TRBD1 aligns across 12 bases. CDR3 length equals 14 residues. Germline V gives CDR1 LGHDT, CDR2 YNNKEL (reference sequence). Germline trimming cut 5 bases from V and 7 bases from J; bases unmatched to any gene: 5. The CDR3: CASSRGQGAFGYTF. The CDR3 nucleotides read TGTGCCAGCAGCAGGGGACAGGGGGCCTTTGGCTACACCTTC.